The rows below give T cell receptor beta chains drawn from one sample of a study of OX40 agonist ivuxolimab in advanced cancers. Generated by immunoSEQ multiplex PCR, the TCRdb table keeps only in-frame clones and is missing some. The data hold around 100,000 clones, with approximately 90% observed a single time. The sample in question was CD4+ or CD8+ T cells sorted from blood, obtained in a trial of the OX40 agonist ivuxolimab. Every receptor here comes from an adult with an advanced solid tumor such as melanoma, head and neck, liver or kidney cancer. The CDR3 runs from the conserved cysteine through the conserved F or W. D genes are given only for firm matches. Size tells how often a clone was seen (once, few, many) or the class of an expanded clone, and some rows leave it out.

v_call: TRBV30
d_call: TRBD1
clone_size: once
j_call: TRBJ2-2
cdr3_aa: CAWNPQGVGELFF
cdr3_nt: TGTGCCTGGAACCCGCAGGGGGTCGGGGAGCTGTTTTTT

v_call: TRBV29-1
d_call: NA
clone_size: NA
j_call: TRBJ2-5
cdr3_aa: CSALGAGETQYF
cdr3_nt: TGCAGCGCGTTGGGGGCAGGAGAGACCCAGTACTTC

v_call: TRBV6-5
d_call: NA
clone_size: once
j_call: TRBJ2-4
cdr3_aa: CASISARGNIQYF
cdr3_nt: TGTGCCAGCATCAGCGCCAGAGGGAACATTCAGTACTTC

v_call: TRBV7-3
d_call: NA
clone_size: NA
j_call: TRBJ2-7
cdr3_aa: CASSRRGFSPYEQYF
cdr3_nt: TGTGCCAGCAGCAGGAGGGGGTTTTCCCCCTACGAGCAGTACTTC

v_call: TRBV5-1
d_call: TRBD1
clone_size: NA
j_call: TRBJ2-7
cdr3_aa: CASSQWDREGEQYF
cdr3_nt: TGCGCCAGCAGCCAATGGGACAGGGAGGGCGAGCAGTACTTC

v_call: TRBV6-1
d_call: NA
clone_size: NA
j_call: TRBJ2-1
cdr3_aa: CASSEQLSYNEQFF
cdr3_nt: TGTGCCAGCAGTGAGCAACTGTCCTACAATGAGCAGTTCTTC

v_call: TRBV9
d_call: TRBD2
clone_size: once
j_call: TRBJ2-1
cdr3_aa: CASSVARTSGSFGGDEQFF
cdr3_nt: TGTGCCAGCAGCGTAGCTCGGACTAGCGGGAGTTTCGGGGGCGATGAGCAGTTCTTC

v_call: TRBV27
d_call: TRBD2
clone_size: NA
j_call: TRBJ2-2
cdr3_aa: CASSLYGLAGGGTGELFF
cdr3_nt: TGTGCCAGCAGTTTATATGGGCTAGCGGGAGGAGGGACCGGGGAGCTGTTTTTT

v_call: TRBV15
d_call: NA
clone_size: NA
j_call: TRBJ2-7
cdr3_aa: CATSRVVSGGGSYEQYF
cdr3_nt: TGTGCCACCAGCAGAGTGGTATCCGGCGGAGGGAGCTACGAGCAGTACTTC

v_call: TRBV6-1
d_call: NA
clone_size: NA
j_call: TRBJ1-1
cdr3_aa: CASSVDIMNTEAFF
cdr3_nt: TGTGCCAGCAGTGTGGACATCATGAACACTGAAGCTTTCTTT